This TCR beta chain was sequenced in a study of immune evolution from preneoplasia to lung adenocarcinoma. The data were produced by immunoSEQ multiplex PCR, yet TCRdb's version contains in-frame clones alone and is incomplete. The sample lists 5,700 or so clones, about four fifths seen once, with 10% to 11% in the top ten. Trimming took 0 bases from V and 6 from J, leaving 11 bases between them. The CDR3 covers 14 residues. Germline lookup yields CDR1 LGHNA and CDR2 YNFKEQ. The chain joins TRBV4-2 to TRBJ1-2; D is undetermined. What was sequenced was FFPE minimally invasive lung adenocarcinoma tissue. The sequence was collected from a person aged 60 to 80 with lung adenocarcinoma. Here the CDR3 reads CASSQEIRANGYTF. CDR3 coding DNA: TGTGCCAGCAGCCAAGAAATAAGGGCCAATGGCTACACCTTC.